This TCR beta chain originates from a study of CD8+ T cells in alopecia areata (dated by TCRdb to between 2017 and 2018). For the study in its entirety: The treated patients, all with moderate-to-severe alopecia areata, were enrolled in an open-label pilot trial of oral tofacitinib given at 5 to 10 mg twice daily. Patients received tofacitinib for 6 to 18 months and were then followed off drug for 6 months to check for delayed response and recurrence. In treated patients, disease severity was measured using the SALT score, which gives the percentage of scalp surface area affected. High-throughput TCRbeta sequencing was used to examine T cell clonal expansion in alopecia areata in both the C3H/HeJ mouse model and human patients. In humans, TCRbeta sequencing was performed on scalp tissue and on sorted CD4+ and CD8+ peripheral blood T cells from healthy controls and from patients with patchy or totalis/universalis alopecia areata. Tofacitinib-treated patients had biopsies at baseline and at 4 and 24 weeks of treatment, with a later scalp biopsy in several patients. Scalp clonality was compared across normal scalp (n=4), patchy alopecia areata scalp (n=8), and alopecia totalis/universalis scalp (n=8). The RNA source kit depended on sample type: the PAXgene miRNA kit for fixed scalp, the miRNeasy kit for PBMCs, and the RNeasy kit for mouse skin. TCRbeta CDR3 regions were amplified by immunoSEQ multiplex PCR with 35 Vbeta forward and 13 Jbeta reverse primers. The paper as a whole reports these results and caveats: Scalp TCR repertoire analysis is complicated because resident alphabeta T cells in normal human skin are also sequenced, whereas mouse skin is dominated by gammadelta T cells. During tofacitinib treatment, many expanded lesional clones remained in scalp and blood, and this persistence may partly explain relapse after treatment is stopped. Because the treated cohort was small and included a single nonresponder, larger studies are needed to assess links between baseline CD8+ expansion and response. Compared with normal scalp, lesional scalp had higher clonality and more expanded CD8+ clones, particularly in alopecia totalis/universalis, a pattern that suggests antigenic drive. Shared TCR sequences between patients were less evident than in mice, which may be partly attributable to HLA diversity in the patient population. With tofacitinib, both scalp clonality and the number of expanded CD8+ clones among the top 100 scalp clones went down significantly.

In the paper's terms, the time point label means: more than three weeks on oral tofacitinib. The treatment or condition label, as the study defines it: oral pan-JAK inhibitor, 5-10 mg twice daily. Lesional scalp punch biopsies and peripheral blood were obtained from alopecia areata patients. After PBMCs were isolated by density centrifugation and stained for CD3, CD4 and CD8, a FACSAria was used to sort CD4+ and CD8+ T cells. Regarding this clone: Its target antigen remains unknown. It has no much larger one-base neighbor in the sample; base qualities were not kept. The same CDR3 is also encoded by other DNA sequences in this sample.

Its CDR3 holds 12 amino acids, cysteine through phenylalanine. Only the CDR3 portion is preserved as DNA: 36 bases, with reading frame beginning at the first base. CDR1 and CDR2 (GTSNPN, SVGIG) derive from the germline V gene (reference sequence). V is reduced by 0 bases and J by 4 bases, leaving a spacing of 6 bases between them. The method was the immunoSEQ multiplex PCR assay. RNA was extracted from all samples and reverse transcribed into cDNA as template for TCR sequencing. First-strand cDNA was synthesized using SuperScript III with a 2:1 mix of oligo-dT and random hexamers. A synthetic immune receptor repertoire was used to measure amplification bias, and any remaining bias was corrected computationally. From the authors' description of their analysis: Raw reads were preprocessed for error removal, and CDR3 was defined according to IMGT conventions as running from the conserved cysteine to phenylalanine. Clonality was computed as 1 minus the Shannon entropy, with the entropy normalized by log2 of the number of productive unique TCRs. Whether scalp clones were CD4 or CD8 was inferred by matching scalp TCRbeta sequences against CD4 and CD8 repertoires sorted from blood. Held by TCRdb, this immuneACCESS table contains in-frame sequences only and omits some clones. Under half of the omission traces to an unresolved V gene where checked; the cause of the rest is unknown. The DNA was the basis for D and trimming; V, J and clone size are from that table. The sample records more than 100,000 clones, more than 40% of which are singletons. Together, the top ten hold roughly 0.45% of the sample.

The sample here was CD4+ T cells sorted from blood, taken at week 4, from a patient treated with tofacitinib. The source is a human donor with alopecia areata. Recombination joined TRBV30 with TRBJ2-5, with TRBD2 as a weak D call on 6 bases. The CDR3 has the sequence CAWSVGGETQYF. The DNA sequence reads TGTGCCTGGAGTGTCGGGGGAGAGACCCAGTACTTC.